The 19 T cell receptor beta chains below all came from one sample that was sequenced in a study of CD8 T cells in ankylosing spondylitis. TCRdb reprocessed the 5' RACE reads with MiXCR, giving one entry per CDR3 protein. The sample shows 25,000 or so distinct CDR3 sequences, 7.9% of them seen only once. The sample comprised blood. Receptors originate from a male donor with ankylosing spondylitis or in good health (not recorded which).

This clonotype counts as medium-sized. This chain uses TRBV5-1 with TRBJ2-3, with a weak D call TRBD2 (5 bases). Germline-derived CDR1 and CDR2 are SGHRS and YFSETQ. CDR3 length equals 14 residues. Deletions cut 4 bases from V and 4 bases from J, with 13 bases between. CDR3 bases: TGCGCCAGCAGCCCTCGGACCGGGGCAGATACGCAGTATTTT. Translated, it gives CASSPRTGADTQYF.

This clonotype was picked up many times. The J gene is TRBJ2-5, the V gene TRBV20-1; D is unresolved. V was cut by 0 bases and J by 1 base, with 6 bases left in between. The CDR3 has 13 residues. Germline CDR1 DFQATT, CDR2 SNEGSKA (reference sequence). As DNA, the CDR3 is TGCAGTGCTAGAGAGATTGGCCAAGAGACCCAGTACTTC. It is translated as CSAREIGQETQYF.

This clonotype was detected many times. The chain recombines TRBV10-3 with TRBJ1-5, with D maybe TRBD1 (5 bases). Trimming took off 4 bases at V and 0 bases at J, with 7 bases between the two ends. CDR3 length: 14 amino acids. Germline V CDR1 and CDR2: ENHRY, SYGVKD. The CDR3 sequence is CAISVDSSNQPQHF. Written as DNA, the CDR3 is TGTGCCATCAGTGTCGACAGTAGCAATCAGCCCCAGCATTTT.

This clonotype appeared a few times. The rearrangement links TRBV3-1 to TRBJ1-5, with 7 bases matching TRBD1. Trimming cost V 1 base and J 6 bases; bases outside gene matches: 0. Germline CDR1 reads LGHDT; CDR2 reads YNNKEL (reference sequence). CDR3 length equals 13 residues. The chain's CDR3 is CASSQAGGQPQHF. The CDR3, as DNA: TGTGCCAGCAGCCAAGCAGGGGGTCAGCCCCAGCATTTT.

This clonotype was recorded many times. The rearrangement links TRBV6-2 or TRBV6-3 to TRBJ1-1; D remains ambiguous. The V gene's germline CDR1 is MNHEY and CDR2 SVGEGT. The ends were cut back, 2 bases at V and 0 bases at J, with 16 bases in the middle. The CDR3 totals 17 residues. DNA for the CDR3: TGTGCCAGCAGTTACGGATCCCTACGGACTATGAACACTGAAGCTTTCTTT. It specifies CASSYGSLRTMNTEAFF.

This clonotype appeared many times. The rearrangement uses TRBV15 and TRBJ2-1; 10 bases align to TRBD2. Trimming at V came to 0 bases and at J to 6 bases, leaving 8 bases not matched to a gene. The CDR3 has 17 amino acids. The germline V gene encodes CDR1 LNHNV and CDR2 YYDKDF (reference sequence). CDR3 residues: CATSRDQIVAGGNEQFF. CDR3 sequence (DNA): TGTGCCACCAGCAGAGATCAGATAGTAGCGGGGGGCAATGAGCAGTTCTTC.

The rearrangement joins TRBV12-3 or TRBV12-4 to TRBJ2-3; TRBD1 might be the D (5 bases). The CDR3 extends over 12 amino acids. The V and J ends lost 5 bases and 9 bases respectively, with 12 bases between them. This chain's CDR3 is CASSQGKETQYF. In DNA, the CDR3 is TGTGCCAGCAGTCAGGGAAAGGAAACGCAGTATTTT.

The chain carries TRBV15 and TRBJ2-1, with 7 bases aligning to TRBD2. CDR1 and CDR2 from the germline V gene are LNHNV and YYDKDF (reference sequence). The V gene end was trimmed by 3 bases and the J gene end by 10 bases; junction bases not matched to a gene: 3. The CDR3 runs to 12 residues. The CDR3 DNA reads as TGTGCCACCAGCAGCCTCGGGGGGGAGCAGTTCTTC. This encodes CATSSLGGEQFF.

This clonotype was seen a handful of times. The chain uses TRBV6-4 and TRBJ2-3; D possibly corresponds to TRBD1 (5 bases). The CDR3 consists of 15 residues. Germline V gene lookup returns CDR1 MRHNA and CDR2 SNTAGT. Trimming left V 6 bases short and J 0 bases short, with 13 bases between. CDR3 sequence: CASSPGRSSTDTQYF. Here the CDR3 DNA reads TGTGCCAGCAGCCCAGGGCGCTCTAGCACAGATACGCAGTATTTT.

This clonotype showed up many times. The CDR3 DNA is TGCAGTGCTGATTCGAGACAGGGTCGGGGGTACCAGCCCCAGCATTTT. Residues: CSADSRQGRGYQPQHF. The chain combines TRBV20-1 with TRBJ1-5, with 7 nucleotides matching TRBD1. The CDR3 length is 16 residues. V was pared by 5 bases and J by 7 bases, with 17 bases of the junction left unmatched. Germline CDR1 is DFQATT and CDR2 is SNEGSKA (reference sequence).

The chain recombines TRBV20-1 with TRBJ2-2, with D perhaps TRBD2 (5 bases). Germline CDR1 reads DFQATT; CDR2 reads SNEGSKA (reference sequence). The CDR3 spans 13 residues. CDR3 sequence (DNA): TGCAGCAGCCTACGGGAAAACACCGGGGAGCTGTTTTTT. Residues: CSSLRENTGELFF.

V usage is TRBV7-2 and J usage is TRBJ2-5; D not certain. The CDR3 loop spans 12 amino acids. CDR1 is SGHTA and CDR2 is FQGNSA in the germline V gene. With 2 bases removed from V and 5 bases from J, the gap between germline ends came to 6 bases. The CDR3 protein is CASSLPLETQYF. DNA for the CDR3: TGTGCCAGCAGCTTACCCCTGGAGACCCAGTACTTC.

This clonotype was seen at least ten times. The rearrangement links TRBV29-1 to TRBJ2-1, with D perhaps TRBD1 or TRBD2 (5 bases each). CDR3 size: 13 residues. Germline V gives CDR1 SQVTM, CDR2 ANQGSEA. The ends were cut back, 0 bases at V and 7 bases at J, with 10 bases in the middle. The CDR3 protein is CSVEEEAGNEQFF. The CDR3 DNA reads as TGCAGCGTTGAAGAGGAGGCAGGGAATGAGCAGTTCTTC.

This clonotype has a count of ten or more. V gene TRBV5-1 combines with J gene TRBJ2-3; 10 positions match TRBD2. Germline V CDR1 and CDR2: SGHRS, YFSETQ. The CDR3 has 19 amino acids. J lost 2 bases, V lost 6 bases, and 18 bases had no gene match. CDR3 nucleotide sequence: TGCGCCAGCACCAAGCGTACGGGAATAGCGGGAGGAAACACAGATACGCAGTATTTT. This sequence encodes CASTKRTGIAGGNTDTQYF. Based on the CDR3 plus reference TRBV5-1 and TRBJ2-3, the full variable domain is KAGVTQTPRYLIKTRGQQVTLSCSPISGHRSVSWYQQTPGQGLQFLFEYFSETQRNKGNFPGRFSGRQFSNSRSEMNVSTLELGDSALYLCASTKRTGIAGGNTDTQYFGPGTRLTVL.

The chain joins TRBV28 to TRBJ2-1; TRBD2 agrees at 9 bases. CDR1 and CDR2 from the germline V gene are MDHEN and SYDVKM. The CDR3 extends over 14 amino acids. The ends lost 3 bases at V and 10 bases at J; junction bases unmatched: 7. CDR3 nucleotides: TGTGCCAGCAGTTTGTTGACTAGCGGCAAAGAGCAGTTCTTC. Encoded protein: CASSLLTSGKEQFF.

This clonotype was recorded a few times. The chain employs TRBV5-6 and TRBJ2-1; D may match TRBD1 or TRBD2 (5 bases each). V was clipped by 6 bases and J by 7 bases, with 14 bases between them. Per the germline V gene, CDR1 is SGHDT and CDR2 is YYEEEE. The CDR3 totals 13 residues. CDR3 residues: CASTPGRGNEQFF. CDR3 in DNA: TGTGCCAGCACCCCGGGAAGGGGTAATGAGCAGTTCTTC.

The chain is built from TRBV24-1 and TRBJ2-1; 8 nucleotides match TRBD2. Germline lookup yields CDR1 KGHDR and CDR2 SFDVKD. This CDR3 has 16 amino acids. V lost 5 bases to trimming and J lost 4 bases; unmatched junction nucleotides: 9. The CDR3 DNA follows: TGTGCCACCAGTGGACAAAGCGGGGGCCGGTACAATGAGCAGTTCTTC. This sequence encodes CATSGQSGGRYNEQFF.

J is TRBJ2-3 and V is TRBV28; the D call may be TRBD1 or TRBD2 (7 bases each). In germline, CDR1 is MDHEN, CDR2 SYDVKM. Trimming pared 6 bases from V and 0 bases from J, leaving 19 bases between. The CDR3 is 17 amino acids. CDR3 nucleotide sequence: TGTGCCAGCAGCCTGGGAGGGGGCGCTCGGAGCACAGATACGCAGTATTTT. It encodes CASSLGGGARSTDTQYF.

This chain connects TRBV29-1 to TRBJ2-3; D is perhaps TRBD1 (6 bases). V lost 0 bases to trimming and J lost 4 bases, with 11 bases between them. This CDR3 contains 14 residues. The germline V gene encodes CDR1 SQVTM and CDR2 ANQGSEA. The CDR3 spells CSVEEGRGADTQYF. The CDR3 DNA reads as TGCAGCGTTGAAGAGGGCAGGGGTGCAGATACGCAGTATTTT.